Below are 18 T cell receptor beta chains sequenced from a single sample in a study of cytomegalovirus exposure and HLA in healthy donors. 60 Vbeta and 13 Jbeta primers were used in PCR. Sequencing was performed with immunoSEQ multiplex PCR; in TCRdb, only in-frame clones are kept and a portion is missing. The sample consists of about 160,000 clones, roughly 80% of them appearing once. What was sequenced was PBMCs. The receptors originated from a woman aged 25 to 39 in good health and CMV-seronegative.

This clone has only one observation. The chain uses TRBV7-9 and TRBJ2-2; 7 bases agree with TRBD1. Per the germline V gene, CDR1 is SEHNR and CDR2 is FQNEAQ (reference sequence). The junction had 8 bases not matched to a gene; V was cut back by 2 bases and J by 5 bases. This CDR3 comprises 16 residues. Here the CDR3 reads CASSLLQGKETGELFF. The DNA for the CDR3 is TGTGCCAGCAGCTTATTACAGGGGAAGGAAACCGGGGAGCTGTTTTTT.

The chain has TRBV2 and TRBJ2-3; 7 bases are a match to TRBD1. V gave up 11 bases and J gave up 4 bases; unmatched junction bases: 6. Per the germline V gene, CDR1 is SNHLY and CDR2 is FYNNEI. This CDR3 is 12 amino acids long. CDR3 nucleotide sequence: TGTGCCGGAAGGACAGGCTCAGATACGCAGTATTTT. Translation gives CAGRTGSDTQYF.

The genes are TRBV5-6 and TRBJ2-3, with 7 bases fitting TRBD1. There are 14 residues in the CDR3. The V gene end was trimmed by 4 bases and the J gene end by 2 bases; junction bases not matched to a gene: 4. CDR1 is SGHDT and CDR2 is YYEEEE in the germline V gene. This chain's CDR3 is CASSRDSSTDTQYF. In DNA, the CDR3 is TGTGCCAGCAGCCGGGACAGCTCCACAGATACGCAGTATTTT.

The chain uses TRBV7-8 and TRBJ2-5, with D unresolved. The CDR3 loop spans 12 amino acids. Trimming stripped 3 bases from V and 4 bases from J, with 6 bases between. The germline gives CDR1 SGHVS, CDR2 FQNEAQ. CDR3 protein: CASSFLLETQYF. The CDR3 DNA is TGTGCCAGCAGCTTCCTATTAGAGACCCAGTACTTC.

This clone was counted a few times. Other DNA sequences in the same sample also yield this CDR3. The J gene is TRBJ1-2, the V gene TRBV7-9; TRBD1 matches at 10 bases. The CDR3 runs 17 residues. V dropped 2 bases and J dropped 4; count of bases not matched to a gene: 10. CDR1 is SEHNR, CDR2 FQNEAQ, per germline (reference sequence). CDR3 protein: CASSLSPGTGEGYGYTF. The CDR3 DNA sequence: TGTGCCAGCAGCTTATCGCCTGGGACAGGGGAAGGCTATGGCTACACCTTC.

The chain joins TRBV30 to TRBJ1-2; 9 bases are shared with TRBD1. From germline, CDR1 is GTSNPN and CDR2 SVGIG (reference sequence). V shed 7 bases, J shed 7 bases, and the junction held 7 bases outside the gene matches. The CDR3 spans 12 residues. The CDR3, as DNA: TGTGCCTTATCCAGACAGGGGGGTGGCTACACCTTC. This sequence encodes CALSRQGGGYTF.

In this sample, this clone turned up once. This rearrangement joins TRBV29-1 to TRBJ2-7; D is uncertain. Trimming removed 3 bases at V and 4 bases at J, with 7 bases between. The CDR3 consists of 11 residues. Germline loops: CDR1 SQVTM, CDR2 ANQGSEA. The CDR3: CSVETSYEQYF. The CDR3 DNA is TGCAGCGTTGAGACAAGTTACGAGCAGTACTTC.

This clone came up a few times. The chain couples TRBV11-2 to TRBJ2-1; 7 bases match TRBD1. CDR3 length: 14 amino acids. Germline CDR1 reads SGHAT; CDR2 reads FQNNGV. Germline trimming cut 0 bases from V and 7 bases from J; bases unmatched to any gene: 3. CDR3 sequence (DNA): TGTGCCAGCAGCTTAGATCCAGGGGGAAATGAGCAGTTCTTC. This encodes CASSLDPGGNEQFF.

CDR3 region: CASNTLVYGYTF. The CDR3, as DNA: TGTGCCAGCAACACCCTCGTCTATGGCTACACCTTC. The V call is TRBV28, the J call TRBJ1-2; D ambiguous. The V end lost 7 bases, the J end lost 4 bases, and 10 bases lay between the germline ends. CDR1 is MDHEN and CDR2 is SYDVKM in the germline V gene. The CDR3 length is 12 residues.

With regard to this clone: The same CDR3 is also encoded by other DNA sequences in this sample. The J gene is TRBJ2-7, the V gene TRBV5-1; 12 bases are a match to TRBD2. The germline gives CDR1 SGHRS, CDR2 YFSETQ. This CDR3 spans 14 amino acids. V lost 3 bases to trimming and J lost 4 bases; unmatched junction nucleotides: 2. The CDR3 coding sequence is TGCGCCAGCAGCTCTAGCGGGGGGGCTTACGAGCAGTACTTC. The encoded protein is CASSSSGGAYEQYF.

The chain carries TRBV7-2 and TRBJ1-2, with D perhaps TRBD1 (6 bases). Germline V gene data show CDR1 as SGHTA and CDR2 as FQGNSA. Between the trimmed V and J ends, which lost 5 bases and 5 bases, there was a span of 24 bases. The CDR3 sequence is 17 residues long. The CDR3 region has the DNA TGTGCCAGCAGCCCCTCATGGCGGAGACAGGACGATTATGGCTACACCTTC. It codes for CASSPSWRRQDDYGYTF.

The V call is TRBV6-1, the J call TRBJ1-2; 7 bases fit TRBD1. From germline, CDR1 is MNHNS and CDR2 SASEGT. Trimming removed 5 bases from V and 3 bases from J; junction bases left unmatched: 3. CDR3 length: 13 amino acids. The CDR3 bases are TGTGCCAGCAGTCTCGACAGGGACTATGGCTACACCTTC. Protein product: CASSLDRDYGYTF.

The gene calls are TRBV7-9 and TRBJ2-7; D may be TRBD1 (7 bases). V was cut by 4 bases and J by 2 bases, with 15 bases left in between. This CDR3 comprises 15 residues. Germline CDR1 reads SEHNR; CDR2 reads FQNEAQ (reference sequence). As DNA, the CDR3 is TGTGCCAGCAGCTCAGGGGGGACCGATGCCTACGAGCAGTACTTC. Protein sequence: CASSSGGTDAYEQYF.

This clone was picked up a small number of times. This chain links TRBV4-1 with TRBJ1-6, with 10 nucleotides matching TRBD1. J gave up 5 bases and V 5 bases, and 6 bases lay outside the gene matches. The CDR3 runs to 16 residues. Germline-derived CDR1 and CDR2 are MGHRA and YSYEKL. CDR3: CASSYRQGADNSPLHF. The CDR3 region has the DNA TGCGCCAGCAGCTACCGACAGGGGGCCGATAATTCACCCCTCCACTTT.

This clone was observed a single time. The gene calls are TRBV11-2 and TRBJ1-2; D is unresolved. The CDR3 is made up of 13 amino acids. Trimming took 9 bases from V and 4 from J, leaving 15 bases between them. Germline CDR1 reads SGHAT; CDR2 reads FQNNGV. CDR3 DNA sequence: TGTGCCAGTGCTCTATCAAGATTCTATGGCTACACCTTC. It translates to CASALSRFYGYTF.

This clone was observed a few times. The chain combines TRBV6-6 with TRBJ2-5; TRBD2 might be the D (7 bases). The germline V gene encodes CDR1 MNHNY and CDR2 SVGAGI (reference sequence). The CDR3 has 14 residues. Trimming cost V 2 bases and J 5 bases, with 12 bases left between them. CDR3 in amino acids: CASSYGGAGETQYF. CDR3 nucleotide sequence: TGTGCCAGCAGTTACGGGGGGGCGGGGGAGACCCAGTACTTC.

The chain couples TRBV7-9 to TRBJ2-5, with D maybe TRBD2 (5 bases). Germline V lookup: CDR1 SEHNR, CDR2 FQNEAQ (reference sequence). V lost 1 base and J lost 1, with 10 bases in between. The CDR3 has 15 amino acids. The CDR3 sequence is CASSLVVEVQETQYF. In nucleotides, the CDR3 is TGTGCCAGCAGCTTAGTGGTGGAGGTCCAAGAGACCCAGTACTTC.

The rearrangement uses TRBV4-1 and TRBJ2-1; no definite D call. The CDR3 is made up of 15 amino acids. The V end was cut by 0 bases, the J end by 6 bases, with 12 bases between. Germline CDR1 is MGHRA and CDR2 is YSYEKL. This chain's CDR3 is CASSQDVEETNEQFF. For the CDR3, the DNA is TGCGCCAGCAGCCAAGATGTAGAGGAGACCAATGAGCAGTTCTTC.